The TCR beta chain under discussion was sequenced for a study of shared clonotypes between healthy human individuals. V shed 5 bases, J shed 8 bases, and the junction held 5 bases outside the gene matches. Germline loops: CDR1 DFQATT, CDR2 SNEGSKA (reference sequence). There are 11 residues in the CDR3. Sequencing used immunoSEQ multiplex PCR; TCRdb keeps in-frame clones, though not all of them. The sample contains about a million clones, 70% to 85% of which appear only once. This clone was counted ten times or more. The V gene is TRBV20-1, the J gene TRBJ1-1; 7 bases agree with TRBD1. What was sequenced was memory CD4+ T cells from PBMCs. Subset specified: CD45RA-negative fraction. The sequence came from a man younger than 35 in good health. Some clones in this sample may be carry-over from other donors' samples. CDR3 in amino acids: CSALGQAEAFF. CDR3 DNA: TGCAGTGCTTTAGGACAGGCCGAAGCTTTCTTT.